The present T cell receptor beta chain was sequenced within a study of breast tumors, draining lymph nodes, adjacent tissues. Study-wide results and caveats: The data were judged consistent with most tumor T cells coming from lymph node and expanding in tumor. Compared with basal-like, luminal-like tumors shared significantly more repertoire with nontumor tissue. The lymph node origin of tumor T cells was framed as consistent with a hypothesis, not demonstrated. Tumor TCR diversity was below lymph nodes but above nontumor tissue.

Breast cancer patients provided tissue from their axillary draining lymph nodes. This clonotype was found many times. What it recognizes is unknown. TCRdb called the multiplex PCR reads again in MiXCR, with one record for every CDR3 protein. There are under 85,000 distinct CDR3 sequences in the sample; roughly a fifth occur only once, and approximately 2.5% lies in the top ten. The CDR3 is 15 residues long. CDR1 is SGHDN and CDR2 is FVKESK in the germline V gene. Trimming left V 4 bases short and J 5 bases short, with 18 bases between. The sequencing input was axillary lymph node tissue. The receptor was derived from a female donor with breast cancer. Some clones in this sample may be carry-over from other donors' samples. The rearrangement uses TRBV14 and TRBJ2-7; D is possibly TRBD2 (6 bases). CDR3 amino acids: CASSPLGREFHEQYF. CDR3 coding DNA: TGTGCCAGCAGCCCGCTTGGACGGGAGTTTCACGAGCAGTACTTC.